This paragraph covers one T cell receptor beta chain sequence. Its antigen is not yet known. Qualities for individual bases were not recorded, and no much larger clone is one base off. Library creation used 5' RACE. Sequencing was performed on an Illumina HiSeq 2500. A second roughly 6 to 11 cycle PCR used a sample-barcoded 5' primer and a J-beta primer mix. Each TCR beta cDNA molecule received a unique molecular identifier from a template-switch 5' adaptor carrying 12 random nucleotides. At least 2.5 million CDR3-containing paired-end reads were obtained from each sample. First-strand cDNA synthesis was performed from all RNA using the Mint cDNA synthesis kit, with priming by a TRBC-specific oligonucleotide. All cDNA was treated with uracil-DNA glycosylase and then went through a first 18-cycle PCR with the universal primers M1SS and BC2_uni_R. From the authors' description of their analysis: For normalization, 1 million high-quality reads were randomly selected from each sample, with every read carrying a distinct molecular identifier. Reads with shared molecular identifiers were discarded instead of being binned into consensus sequences. MiTCR, with a Q25 quality threshold and the strictest error-elimination algorithm, was used for CDR3 identification, clonotype clustering and error correction. A nonparametric unseen species model using Euler transformation provided a lower-bound estimate of total TCR beta diversity. TCRdb trimmed the raw reads at Q25, called clones with MiXCR and kept productive beta chains. For every CDR3 protein sequence, its rows merge into one entry that carries the most common genes and DNA. The V and J calls were determined by TCRdb, not by the authors. In all, the sample holds around 700,000 distinct CDR3 sequences, and 20% to 25% of those were seen once. The ten largest make up around 9.2% of the sample.

These data belong to a study of blood T cells in healthy people across ages (dated by TCRdb to 2014 to 2015). General notes on the study: In model experiments, template switching captured roughly one uniquely barcoded TCR beta cDNA molecule for every two T cells. The donors were split into four age groups: young (average around 15 years), middle-aged (about 40), aged (62) and long-lived (roughly 77). Using the same blood draw, the study looked at two additional independent replicas of 1 million unique cDNA reads for two donors, one aged 18 to 30 and the other aged 80 or older. The study measured age-related changes in TCR beta repertoire diversity using deep sequencing normalized with unique cDNA molecular identifiers.

Study-level results and caveats: Observed TCR beta diversity per million T cells fell roughly linearly with age, and a significant reduction was already apparent by age around 39. There was a strong correlation between observed TCR beta diversity and the percentage of naive T cells measured by flow cytometry. The long-lived group showed more naive CD4+ T cells, fewer expanded clones and increased TCR diversity than the aged group, suggesting age selection. Total diversity estimates from one million sequenced T cells were considered lower bounds and underestimates. Because profiling used bulk unsorted PBMCs, naive and antigen-experienced compartments could not be compared conclusively. The CMV infection status of donors was not known, potentially confounding age-related changes in expanded clonotypes.

Reading from cysteine to phenylalanine, the CDR3 counts 13 amino acids. The kept DNA is CDR3 alone, 39 bases in frame from the first base. V is reduced by 10 bases and J by 4 bases, leaving a spacing of 16 bases between them. The germline V gene specifies SGHTA as CDR1 and FQGNSA as CDR2. The donors were roughly 39 Caucasian individuals from Russia, aged 6 to 90 years, who were systemically healthy. Each donor gave approximately 9.3 milliliters of peripheral blood, collected into EDTA-treated Vacutainer tubes. Ficoll-Paque density-gradient centrifugation was used to isolate PBMCs, with at least 7 million per sample. Trizol reagent was used to extract total RNA from PBMCs, with at least 5.5 micrograms per sample. Naive CD45RAhigh/CD27high T cell percentages were measured by flow cytometry on a PBMC aliquot from every donor. The sample was also reused in another study, on T cells of mothers and their children. As the second publication notes: Nine systemically healthy Caucasian individuals served as donors, namely three mothers together with their six children. cDNA synthesis consumed the entire amount of extracted RNA, loaded at approximately 1.6 ug RNA in each 15 ul reaction. In the second PCR, sample barcodes and 2-4 random nucleotides were introduced via the M1S primer. Over 8 million TCR beta CDR3 reads were obtained for each mother, and 2.5 million to 3 million reads were obtained for each child. In both related and unrelated pairs, thymic selection shapes the output of TCR recombination in a similar way, with inherited differences having only a minor effect. Normalized repertoire overlap was always slightly but never significantly higher in related than unrelated mother-child pairs. No persistent microchimeric T cell clones were found, with a detection sensitivity of around 100 clones per million clonotypes. In the study, deep NGS was used to compare the TCR beta repertoires of mothers and children, and features distinguishing related mother-child pairs from unrelated individuals were sought. On average, the children were about 10 +/- 4 years old, while the mothers were about 40 +/- 4 years old. After adapters were ligated using NEBNext reagents, the libraries underwent 100+100 nt paired-end sequencing on an Illumina HiSeq 2000. To prevent cross-contamination, the mother and child libraries were prepared a month apart and were sequenced in separate runs. For each donor, somewhere between roughly 500,000 and 2,300,000 distinct TCR beta clonotypes were identified. Naive TCR beta clonotypes were estimated from low-frequency clonotypes matched to each donor's FACS-determined naive share, without sorting.

This TCR was recovered from a boy between 10 and 17 years old in good health. Sample: blood. The chain links TRBV7-2 with TRBJ2-5; the best D guess is TRBD2, with 5 bases matching. The CDR3 region reads CATSRGYTETQYF. The DNA sequence reads TGTGCCACCTCGAGAGGGTACACAGAGACCCAGTACTTC.